This is a list of T cell receptor beta chains from one sample in a study of blood T cell repertoires in COVID-19. Clones were read by immunoSEQ multiplex PCR, and TCRdb kept only the in-frame ones, dropping some. The sample holds about 45,000 clones; 85% to 90% are singletons and the top ten take around a tenth. Sequenced material: peripheral blood. These receptors were collected from a human donor in a cohort sampled during active COVID-19. Each CDR3 is given with its conserved first and last residue. Each record gives: V gene, J gene, CDR3 length, CDR3 protein.

TRBV6-5,TRBJ2-5,14,CASSYGGDQETQYF
TRBV3-1/TRBV3-2,TRBJ2-1,17,CASSQGLGTGLSDEQFF
TRBV4-1,TRBJ2-5,17,CASSPGDRGAIGETQYF
TRBV29-1,TRBJ2-5,14,CSVQTGGASETQYF
TRBV9,TRBJ1-6,14,CASSGGGSNSPLHF
TRBV7-2,TRBJ2-3,15,CASSPVRLSTDTQYF
TRBV7-8,TRBJ2-3,16,CASSSEPGQYTDTQYF
TRBV11-1,TRBJ2-2,16,CASSRSPGKGTGELFF
TRBV27,TRBJ2-3,18,CASSPGTSGGASTDTQYF
TRBV12-3/TRBV12-4,TRBJ2-3,13,CASSRGDTDTQYF
TRBV10-1,TRBJ2-5,14,CASSVPGDEETQYF
TRBV19,TRBJ1-5,16,CASSRLDRGNSQPQHF
TRBV4-2,TRBJ2-7,13,CASSQGFSGEQYF
TRBV6-6,TRBJ2-4,13,CASSYGQGDIQYF
TRBV3-1/TRBV3-2,TRBJ1-4,14,CASSQVLGSEKLFF
TRBV19,TRBJ2-7,14,CASSIGTGPYEQYF
TRBV6-5,TRBJ1-1,13,CASIPDMNTEAFF
TRBV2,TRBJ1-1,14,CASSPQHINTEAFF
TRBV2,TRBJ2-1,15,CASRRDREDGNEQFF
TRBV18,TRBJ1-4,15,CASSSEAGVNEKLFF
TRBV5-1,TRBJ2-1,16,CASSPQTSGGTNEQFF
TRBV28,TRBJ2-1,14,CASSSGDPQDEQFF
TRBV10-2,TRBJ2-3,14,CASRDGTIEDTQYF
TRBV5-5,TRBJ1-4,14,CASRFAILHEKLFF
TRBV5-1,TRBJ2-3,16,CASSLVSGGLLDTQYF
TRBV7-9,TRBJ1-2,15,CASSVDRSELWGYTF
TRBV6-5,TRBJ2-5,16,CASSYPEGSGGETQYF
TRBV5-6,TRBJ2-3,13,CASSLDGTDTQYF
TRBV6-5,TRBJ1-2,13,CASFRQGNYGYTF
TRBV6-2/TRBV6-3,TRBJ1-1,13,CASSRDGWAEAFF
TRBV7-2,TRBJ1-5,15,CASSLGWDTNQPQHF
TRBV13,TRBJ2-4,15,CASSSTVEAKNIQYF
TRBV2,TRBJ1-3,15,CASSQTGSDGNTIYF
TRBV19,TRBJ2-1,12,CASSIGRNEQFF
TRBV9,TRBJ1-4,15,CASSNGQGAGEKLFF
TRBV5-6,TRBJ2-1,15,CASSLPTSGYNEQFF
TRBV18,TRBJ1-2,16,CASSPESTGRPYGYTF
TRBV5-1,TRBJ2-1,17,CASSKQIAVPSYNEQFF
TRBV6-4,TRBJ2-7,15,CASKTWTSGAYEQYF
TRBV18,TRBJ2-5,14,CASSPRELQETQYF
TRBV10-2,TRBJ2-1,14,CASSGRGSHNEQFF
TRBV21-1,TRBJ2-7,16,CASRPIHTDRCYEQYF
TRBV5-5,TRBJ2-3,14,CASSVPGSRDTQYF
TRBV19,TRBJ2-3,13,CASGTISTDTQYF
TRBV4-1,TRBJ1-3,15,CASRTRQGDGNTIYF
TRBV6-6,TRBJ1-2,15,CASSPGGRTDYGYTF
TRBV5-1,TRBJ1-4,15,CASSLGGSGNEKLFF
TRBV6-5,TRBJ1-5,14,CASSRGGLNQPQHF
TRBV27,TRBJ1-2,18,CASASVSRGQLYNYGYTF
TRBV19,TRBJ1-3,16,CASTSTSGGMGNTIYF
TRBV5-1,TRBJ2-7,19,CASSLGGRGLGTSSHEQYF
TRBV10-3,TRBJ1-4,14,CAISRQASNEKLFF
TRBV19,TRBJ2-5,17,CASRMTQGGSYQETQYF